A single sample is the source of the 22 T cell receptor beta chains below, sequenced in a study of blood T cell repertoires in COVID-19. The table came from immunoSEQ multiplex PCR; TCRdb's copy has only in-frame clones and leaves some out. Of fewer than 250,000 clones listed, about 87% were seen once; the top ten hold 1.5% to 2%. The source material was peripheral blood. The receptors come from a man between 65 and 85 years old with acute or convalescent COVID-19.

This chain uses TRBV28 with TRBJ2-3; TRBD2 aligns across 8 bases. Germline CDR1 is MDHEN and CDR2 is SYDVKM. The CDR3 has 15 residues. Unmatched junction bases numbered 9, after V lost 6 bases and J lost 4 bases. CDR3: CASRRAGVSADTQYF. CDR3 DNA: TGTGCCAGCAGAAGAGCGGGAGTAAGCGCAGATACGCAGTATTTT. The full variable domain, with the rest looked up from reference TRBV28 and TRBJ2-3, is DVKVTQSSRYLVKRTGEKVFLECVQDMDHENMFWYRQDPGLGLRLIYFSYDVKMKEKGDIPEGYSVSREKKERFSLILESASTNQTSMYLCASRRAGVSADTQYFGPGTRLTVL.

This rearrangement joins TRBV6-5 to TRBJ1-1; D is uncertain. V was shortened by 5 bases and J by 3 bases, with 7 bases between the two germline ends. CDR1 is MNHEY and CDR2 is SVGAGI in the germline V gene. This CDR3 is 12 amino acids long. CDR3 amino acids: CASSPGDTEAFF. Written as DNA, the CDR3 is TGTGCCAGCAGTCCAGGTGACACTGAAGCTTTCTTT.

The V call is TRBV6-2 or TRBV6-3, the J call TRBJ2-2; 10 bases line up with TRBD2. The V segment lost 2 bases and the J segment 4 bases; nucleotides outside the gene matches: 1. Germline loops: CDR1 MNHEY, CDR2 SVGEGT. The CDR3 is 15 residues long. CDR3 sequence reads: CASSYRLAGTGELFF. The CDR3 nucleotides are TGTGCCAGCAGTTACCGACTAGCGGGCACCGGGGAGCTGTTTTTT.

The chain joins TRBV19 to TRBJ2-2; a weak D match, TRBD2 (5 bases). Trimming removed 1 base at V and 6 bases at J, with 12 bases between. Germline-derived CDR1 and CDR2 are LNHDA and SQIVND (reference sequence). The CDR3 has 15 residues. The CDR3, as DNA: TGTGCCAGTAGTATAGTGGGAGTGGGCCCCGGGGAGCTGTTTTTT. Amino acid sequence: CASSIVGVGPGELFF.

This chain links TRBV7-9 with TRBJ2-7; no firm D call. This CDR3 comprises 12 residues. Trimming removed 5 bases at V and 5 bases at J, with 10 bases between. Germline CDR1 and CDR2: SEHNR and FQNEAQ (reference sequence). The CDR3 DNA reads as TGTGCCAGCAGCCCCCCCCGGGACGAGCAGTACTTC. The encoded protein is CASSPPRDEQYF. Using reference TRBV7-9 and TRBJ2-7 for the parts outside the CDR3, the full variable domain is DTGVSQNPRHKITKRGQNVTFRCDPISEHNRLYWYRQTLGQGPEFLTYFQNEAQLEKSRLLSDRFSAERPKGSFSTLEIQRTEQGDSAMYLCASSPPRDEQYFGPGTRLTVT.

The V gene is TRBV18, the J gene TRBJ2-1, with 11 bases fitting TRBD1. Trimming cost V 0 bases and J 7 bases; bases outside gene matches: 5. Germline V gene sequence: CDR1 KGHSH, CDR2 LQKENI. There are 16 residues in the CDR3. DNA for the CDR3: TGTGCCAGCTCACCACCGGGACAGGGGGTTTCGAATGAGCAGTTCTTC. Translation gives CASSPPGQGVSNEQFF.

The rearrangement uses TRBV9 and TRBJ2-1; D remains ambiguous. Germline lookup yields CDR1 SGDLS and CDR2 YYNGEE. V was clipped by 0 bases and J by 2 bases, with 9 bases between them. The CDR3 has 15 residues. The CDR3: CASSVAPRTYNEQFF. The CDR3 region has the DNA TGTGCCAGCAGCGTAGCTCCCAGAACCTACAATGAGCAGTTCTTC.

The chain is built from TRBV27 and TRBJ1-2; 9 positions match TRBD1. The germline gives CDR1 MNHEY, CDR2 SMNVEV (reference sequence). V shed 4 bases and J 3 bases; nucleotides not matched to a gene: 6. The CDR3 consists of 15 residues. CDR3 sequence reads: CASSSGQGGYYGYTF. The CDR3 nucleotides read TGTGCCAGCAGTTCGGGACAGGGAGGGTACTATGGCTACACCTTC.

The chain employs TRBV5-1 and TRBJ2-1; TRBD2 matches 8 bases. The CDR3 length is 15 residues. Germline V gene sequence: CDR1 SGHRS, CDR2 YFSETQ. V shed 0 bases, J shed 10 bases, and the junction held 9 bases outside the gene matches. The CDR3 coding sequence is TGCGCCAGCAGCTTGGCCTCTGGGACTAGGTACGAGCAGTTCTTC. It codes for CASSLASGTRYEQFF.

V is TRBV2 and J is TRBJ1-1, with a tentative D call TRBD1 (5 bases). The CDR3 runs 13 residues. CDR1 is SNHLY, CDR2 FYNNEI, per germline. The ends were cut back, 10 bases at V and 1 base at J, with 13 bases in the middle. The CDR3 sequence is CATHLTGNTEAFF. DNA for the CDR3: TGTGCCACCCATTTAACAGGGAACACTGAAGCTTTCTTT. Full variable domain (rest looked up from reference TRBV2 and TRBJ1-1): EPEVTQTPSHQVTQMGQEVILRCVPISNHLYFYWYRQILGQKVEFLVSFYNNEISEKSEIFDDQFSVERPDGSNFTLKIRSTKLEDSAMYFCATHLTGNTEAFFGQGTRLTVV.

This CDR3 is CASSVSTGGAGIQYF. CDR3 in DNA: TGTGCCAGCAGCGTATCGACAGGGGGCGCCGGCATTCAGTACTTC. This sequence joins TRBV9 and TRBJ2-4; the match to TRBD1 covers 10 bases. The V and J ends lost 1 base and 9 bases, in that order; junction bases with no gene match: 7. The CDR3 consists of 15 residues. Germline V gene sequence: CDR1 SGDLS, CDR2 YYNGEE.

The gene calls are TRBV28 and TRBJ1-2; 10 positions agree with TRBD1. CDR3 length: 14 residues. V lost 6 bases to trimming and J lost 6 bases; unmatched junction nucleotides: 7. The germline V gene has CDR1 MDHEN and CDR2 SYDVKM. This CDR3 is CASRPDRGHDGYTF. The CDR3 DNA follows: TGTGCCAGCAGACCTGACAGGGGGCACGATGGCTACACCTTC.

V is TRBV18 and J is TRBJ1-6; TRBD1 might be the D (6 bases). Germline CDR1 and CDR2: KGHSH and LQKENI. The CDR3 runs 17 residues. The V end lost 2 bases, the J end lost 6 bases, and 17 bases lay between the germline ends. The CDR3 DNA follows: TGTGCCAGCTCACCAATTCCAACGGGACAACTTAATTCACCCCTCCACTTT. This sequence encodes CASSPIPTGQLNSPLHF.

This clone appeared once. The rearrangement links TRBV5-1 to TRBJ2-5; a weak D match, TRBD1 (6 bases). This CDR3 is 14 amino acids long. Germline values: CDR1 SGHRS, CDR2 YFSETQ. Deletions cut 1 base from V and 2 bases from J, with 9 bases between. CDR3 amino acids: CASSLPGQQETQYF. Here the CDR3 DNA reads TGCGCCAGCAGCTTGCCCGGACAGCAAGAGACCCAGTACTTC.

The CDR3 protein is CATKRGASVSNEKLFF. CDR3 sequence (DNA): TGTGCCACTAAGCGGGGGGCGTCGGTGTCCAATGAAAAACTGTTTTTT. The chain uses TRBV4-2 and TRBJ1-4; D may be TRBD1 (6 bases). The CDR3 spans 16 residues. The V and J ends lost 10 bases and 5 bases respectively, with 23 bases between them. Germline CDR1 reads LGHNA; CDR2 reads YNFKEQ.

The chain links TRBV29-1 to TRBJ2-1, with D possibly matching TRBD2 (5 bases). The germline V gene encodes CDR1 SQVTM and CDR2 ANQGSEA. The CDR3 contains 12 residues. Written as DNA, the CDR3 is TGCAGTACAAAGTCGGGGTACAATGAGCAGTTCTTC. Its translation is CSTKSGYNEQFF.

This chain links TRBV19 with TRBJ2-2, with D possibly TRBD1 on 6 matching bases. CDR1 and CDR2 (germline): LNHDA, SQIVND (reference sequence). The CDR3 contains 21 residues. V shed 2 bases and J shed 7 bases, with 32 bases lying between them. The CDR3: CASSIFSVWSQGSAKGGELFF. The CDR3 bases are TGTGCCAGTAGTATATTCAGTGTCTGGTCACAGGGATCGGCAAAGGGCGGGGAGCTGTTTTTT. The full variable domain, completed using reference TRBV19 and TRBJ2-2, is DGGITQSPKYLFRKEGQNVTLSCEQNLNHDAMYWYRQDPGQGLRLIYYSQIVNDFQKGDIAEGYSVSREKKESFPLTVTSAQKNPTAFYLCASSIFSVWSQGSAKGGELFFGEGSRLTVL.

The V call is TRBV5-1, the J call TRBJ2-2, with 8 bases aligning to TRBD1. Per the germline V gene, CDR1 is SGHRS and CDR2 is YFSETQ. Trimming took 7 bases from V and 1 from J; bases not matched to a gene: 6. CDR3 length: 15 amino acids. The CDR3 DNA reads as TGCGCCAGCCACACAGGGACAGGGAACACCGGGGAGCTGTTTTTT. Its protein product is CASHTGTGNTGELFF.

This clone was observed a handful of times. The chain uses TRBV12-3 or TRBV12-4 and TRBJ2-2; D remains unclear. V lost 7 bases and J lost 3, with 3 bases in between. This CDR3 comprises 11 residues. DNA of the CDR3: TGTGCCAGCACATACACCGGGGAGCTGTTTTTT. This encodes CASTYTGELFF.

The V gene is TRBV5-1, the J gene TRBJ2-3; 9 nucleotides line up with TRBD1. The V segment lost 4 bases and the J segment 2 bases; nucleotides outside the gene matches: 5. CDR1 is SGHRS, CDR2 YFSETQ, per germline. This CDR3 region has 15 residues. Here the CDR3 DNA reads TGCGCCAGCAGCAGGGGACAGGGCCCCACAGATACGCAGTATTTT. Protein sequence: CASSRGQGPTDTQYF.

This chain uses TRBV7-3 with TRBJ2-1, with D unresolved. The CDR3 totals 14 residues. Between the trimmed V and J ends, which lost 5 bases and 7 bases, there was a span of 15 bases. Germline-derived CDR1 and CDR2 are SGHTA and FQGTGA. The CDR3 protein is CASSTNAKPNEQFF. CDR3 nucleotides: TGTGCCAGCAGCACTAACGCCAAGCCTAATGAGCAGTTCTTC.

The genes are TRBV12-5 and TRBJ2-1, with a tentative D call TRBD2 (5 bases). Germline V gene sequence: CDR1 LGHNT, CDR2 FRNRAP. The CDR3 covers 12 residues. V was cut by 1 base and J by 7 bases, with 5 bases left in between. The CDR3 DNA is TGTGCTAGTGGTTTGGGAGGGAATGAGCAGTTCTTC. Its translation is CASGLGGNEQFF.